The subject of this entry is one T cell receptor beta chain. From germline, CDR1 is MGHDK and CDR2 SYGVNS. This CDR3 spans 12 amino acids. The V segment lost 6 bases and the J segment 13 bases; nucleotides outside the gene matches: 6. The table came from immunoSEQ multiplex PCR; TCRdb's copy has only in-frame clones and leaves some out. The sample holds 200,000 to 300,000 clones; roughly 76% are singletons and the top ten take roughly 8%. This entry belongs to a study of blood T cell repertoires in COVID-19. Sample: peripheral blood. The chain carries TRBV25-1 and TRBJ2-2; 9 bases are a match to TRBD1. This clonotype was sampled from a woman of 80 years or more with COVID-19, enrolled during active disease. The CDR3 sequence: CASRGDRVGLFF. CDR3 sequence (DNA): TGTGCCAGCAGGGGGGACAGGGTAGGGCTGTTTTTT. Looking up the rest from reference TRBV25-1 and TRBJ2-2 gives the full variable domain: EADIYQTPRYLVIGTGKKITLECSQTMGHDKMYWYQQDPGMELHLIHYSYGVNSTEKGDLSSESTVSRIRTEHFPLTLESARPSHTSQYLCASRGDRVGLFFGEGSRLTVL.